The clone carrying this T cell receptor beta chain showed up many times. Its antigen is unknown. This CDR3 comprises 14 residues. Deletions cut 0 bases from V and 0 bases from J, with 9 bases between. Per the germline V gene, CDR1 is DFQATT and CDR2 is SNEGSKA (reference sequence). All patients reached thyroid surgery having received no treatment beforehand. Per the original methods: For papillary thyroid cancer, a distant-metastasis classifier was constructed from CDR3 differences observed across clinicopathological groups. With MiXCR, TCRdb reprocessed the PCR reads. Here the V and J calls rest on TCRdb's processing, not on the authors' analysis. The sample yields approximately 70,000 clones, more than 15% seen once. This entry is derived from a study of metastatic and nonmetastatic thyroid tumors. About the study: Repertoire comparison spanned blood and tumor or nodule tissue of malignant and benign thyroid patients.

Study outcomes and limitations: Within blood and tumor, benign nodules reportedly had significantly lower TCR beta diversity than malignant thyroid tumors did.

This receptor was identified in a female donor with papillary thyroid cancer or a benign thyroid nodule (not recorded which). Some clones in this sample may be carry-over from other donors' samples. The chain links TRBV20-1 to TRBJ2-7; D is unresolved. Input material: blood. The CDR3 region is CSARDPAGSYEQYF. Written as DNA, the CDR3 is TGCAGTGCTAGAGATCCAGCAGGCTCCTACGAGCAGTACTTC.